This TCR beta chain comes out of a study of CD8 T cells in Susac syndrome. In the study overall: When blood was drawn, patients with Susac syndrome were on intravenous immunoglobulin alone, on corticosteroids, or therapy-naive.

Reverse transcription of roughly 0.5 to 1 ug RNA used random hexamers. TCRdb re-called the immunoSEQ multiplex PCR reads with MiXCR, one entry per CDR3 protein. The sample shows 160,000 or so distinct CDR3 sequences, 90% to 95% of them seen only once. The CDR3 runs 15 residues. Trimming pared 7 bases from V and 2 bases from J, leaving 17 bases between. The germline CDR1 and CDR2 sequences are WNHNN and SYGVQD (reference sequence). The V call is TRBV10-1, the J call TRBJ2-5; either TRBD1 or TRBD2 may fit D (5 bases each). This clonotype was sampled from a human donor with Susac syndrome. The sequenced sample consisted of CD4+ T cells from PBMCs. CDR3 nucleotide sequence: TGCGCCAGCATCTCCCGGGACCCCGATCAAGAGACCCAGTACTTC. Encoded protein: CASISRDPDQETQYF.